This TCR beta chain was identified in a study of blood T cell repertoires in COVID-19. For the study at large: Samples representing acute and convalescent COVID-19 were sourced from the United States, Italy and Spain. The analysed material was cDNA or gDNA that came from T cells, B-cell-depleted T cells, or PBMCs.

The length of the CDR3 is 14 residues. Trimming left V 6 bases short and J 1 base short, with 9 bases between. CDR1 is SNHLY, CDR2 FYNNEI, per germline. Original processing notes: Amplification of reference gene primers was used by the study to estimate nucleated cell counts. TCRdb's copy holds only in-frame clones and misses some; the assay was immunoSEQ multiplex PCR. V and J calls and clone size follow that table, whereas D and trimming were derived from the DNA. This table holds about 220,000 clones, 70% to 90% found once. The participants were between about 18 and 100 years old and came from roughly 24 US areas.

The sequencing sample was made of PBMCs or T cells enriched from blood (not recorded which). The TCR comes from a woman aged 40 to 50 with acute COVID-19. The gene calls are TRBV2 and TRBJ2-2; D ambiguous. The CDR3, as DNA: TGTGCCAGCAGCATACCAGGGAACACCGGGGAGCTGTTTTTT. Translating it yields CASSIPGNTGELFF. Full variable domain (missing parts from reference TRBV2 and TRBJ2-2): EPEVTQTPSHQVTQMGQEVILRCVPISNHLYFYWYRQILGQKVEFLVSFYNNEISEKSEIFDDQFSVERPDGSNFTLKIRSTKLEDSAMYFCASSIPGNTGELFFGEGSRLTVL.